This TCR beta chain was identified during a study of neurological immune-mediated disorders. This clonotype was picked up many times. TCRdb reanalysed the 5' RACE reads using MiXCR and keeps one entry per CDR3 protein. The sample carries approximately 41,000 distinct CDR3 sequences, roughly 2.5% recorded once. Trimming stripped 0 bases from V and 10 bases from J, with 13 bases between. Germline CDR1 is SGDLS and CDR2 is YYNGEE. This CDR3 contains 14 residues. Sequenced input: PBMCs. V gene TRBV9 combines with J gene TRBJ1-4; D perhaps matches TRBD1 (5 bases). This clonotype originated in a man under 40 with multiple sclerosis. As DNA, the CDR3 is TGTGCCAGCAGCGTAGACGAGGGGTCGGGAAAACTGTTTTTT. Its protein product is CASSVDEGSGKLFF. The full variable domain, completed using reference TRBV9 and TRBJ1-4, is DSGVTQTPKHLITATGQRVTLRCSPRSGDLSVYWYQQSLDQGLQFLIQYYNGEERAKGNILERFSAQQFPDLHSELNLSSLELGDSALYFCASSVDEGSGKLFFGSGTQLSVL.